The sequence of this T cell receptor (beta chain) was determined in a study of T cell repertoires in cytomegalovirus infection. Study information: Public signatures in TCR beta pointed to CMV infection and matching HLA type. Whole-study results and caveats: Carriers of CMV and the relevant HLA type were discriminated by public TCR beta frequency. CMV-specific TCR beta clonotypes restricted by HLA-C were the ones dominating the ex vivo response.

TCRdb called the reads again in MiXCR, with one record for every CDR3 protein. The sample contains around 260,000 distinct CDR3 sequences, about 25% of which appear only once. This clonotype was observed at least ten times. Its specificity is not known. Looked up from germline, CDR1 is SGHTA and CDR2 is FQGNSA. J was trimmed by 7 bases and V by 0 bases; bases with no gene match: 5. The CDR3 totals 14 residues. This receptor was obtained from a human donor in good health (CMV status not recorded). Some clones in this sample may be carry-over from other donors' samples. What was sequenced was PBMCs. This chain uses TRBV7-2 with TRBJ2-7; TRBD2 matches at 8 bases. The CDR3 spells CASSLAGGAEEQYF. The DNA of the CDR3 is TGTGCCAGCAGCTTAGCCGGGGGGGCAGAAGAGCAGTACTTC. Based on the CDR3 plus reference TRBV7-2 and TRBJ2-7, the full variable domain is GAGVSQSPSNKVTEKGKDVELRCDPISGHTALYWYRQSLGQGLEFLIYFQGNSAPDKSGLPSDRFSAERTGGSVSTLTIQRTQQEDSAVYLCASSLAGGAEEQYFGPGTRLTVT.